A selection of T cell receptor beta chains follows, all from one sample in a study of CD4 T cells in relation to SARS-CoV-2 and coronaviruses. These receptors lack a known antigen. Generated by immunoSEQ multiplex PCR, the TCRdb table keeps only in-frame clones and is missing some. The sample lists approximately 26,000 clones; 73% were seen once. Specimen: CD4+ T cells from PBMCs, cultured in vitro. The receptor source for this set is a human donor in good health. Both conserved end residues are part of each CDR3. Fields, in order: clone size, V gene, J gene, CDR3 protein. Where a row states a size, it is once, few, many or the class of an expanded clone; other rows omit it.

>NA|TRBV6-2/TRBV6-3|TRBJ1-6
CASSYSRFSPLHF
>NA|TRBV9|TRBJ2-5
CASSVGTGGQETQYF
>NA|TRBV18|TRBJ1-1
CASSPRSGEGTEAFF
>once|TRBV7-2|TRBJ2-1
CASSLSPGEYNEQFF
>NA|TRBV7-9|TRBJ2-2
CASSPPATGELFF
>NA|TRBV10-1|TRBJ2-5
CASSEFAGGRKTQYF
>NA|TRBV25-1|TRBJ2-6
CASSPPPSGANVLTF
>NA|TRBV3-1/TRBV3-2|TRBJ2-5
CASSHVNLQETQYF
>NA|TRBV7-8|TRBJ2-5
CASSPTKETQYF
>NA|TRBV27|TRBJ1-3
CASSRTGTDSGNTIYF
>few|TRBV7-9|TRBJ1-2
CASSFQGDYGYTF
>NA|TRBV6-5|TRBJ1-5
CASSTGVSNQPQHF
>once|TRBV2|TRBJ2-2
CASSEIQGGTGELFF
>few|TRBV6-5|TRBJ2-5
CASSWGTDQETQYF
>once|TRBV5-1|TRBJ2-5
CASSSGTGGGGEQETQYF
>NA|TRBV6-6|TRBJ1-2
CASRGQGDYGYTF
>NA|TRBV7-2|TRBJ2-5
CASSLTTQETQYF
>few|TRBV10-3|TRBJ2-1
CAISDRDEQFF
>NA|TRBV12-5|TRBJ2-3
CASGVQRTSGSFTDTQYF
>NA|TRBV6-5|TRBJ1-3
CASRYSSGNTIYF
>NA|TRBV5-1|TRBJ1-6
CASRRDSHNSPLHF
>NA|TRBV5-4|TRBJ2-2
CAFAAVSLGELFF
>NA|TRBV30|TRBJ2-7
CAWSSRMGYEQYF
>NA|TRBV10-3|TRBJ2-3
CAISGYVGAGNTDTQYF
>once|TRBV13|TRBJ2-7
CASSLSGLTGEQYF
>once|TRBV5-6|TRBJ2-7
CASSFFTRSSYEQYF
>NA|TRBV5-1|TRBJ1-2
CASSLEPVTRGGYTF
>few|TRBV7-2|TRBJ1-1
CASSLWADPRYNTEAFF
>NA|TRBV7-2|TRBJ2-3
CASREGGTDTQYF
>NA|TRBV5-1|TRBJ2-4
CASSLRSGASELAKNIQYF
>NA|TRBV7-2|TRBJ1-3
CASSLVAGSGNTIYF